One and the same sample provided the 25 T cell receptor beta chains below, sequenced in a study of blood T cells in healthy people across ages. PCR was performed a second time for 7 to 11 cycles using a sample-barcoded 5' primer and a J-beta primer mix. TCRdb processed the 5' RACE reads anew with MiXCR; each CDR3 protein has one entry. Of about 1.7 million distinct CDR3 sequences in the sample, over 25% are singletons; the top ten hold approximately 7.7%. Sequencing input: blood. Receptors originate from a woman aged 30 to 39 in good health.

This clonotype was detected only a few times. This chain joins TRBV3-1 and TRBJ2-7; D is possibly TRBD2 (5 bases). CDR1 and CDR2 (germline): LGHDT, YNNKEL (reference sequence). The CDR3 consists of 17 residues. V was shortened by 4 bases and J by 3 bases, with 22 bases between the two germline ends. The CDR3 is CASSRLTAADGHYEQYF. CDR3 DNA: TGTGCCAGCAGCCGACTAACAGCGGCGGACGGGCACTACGAGCAGTACTTC.

This clonotype occurred a few times. V is TRBV20-1 and J is TRBJ2-5, with 10 nucleotides matching TRBD2. CDR3 length: 16 amino acids. The junction had 7 bases not matched to a gene; V was cut back by 3 bases and J by 0 bases. Germline CDR1 DFQATT, CDR2 SNEGSKA (reference sequence). The CDR3 DNA follows: TGCAGTGCTAGTGGTCTAGCGGGAGTGGACCAAGAGACCCAGTACTTC. Protein product: CSASGLAGVDQETQYF.

This chain joins TRBV10-3 and TRBJ2-1, with a tentative D call TRBD1 (5 bases). Per the germline V gene, CDR1 is ENHRY and CDR2 is SYGVKD. CDR3 length equals 14 residues. V lost 2 bases, J lost 0 bases, and 5 bases lay in between. The CDR3 spells CAISEDSSYNEQFF. Written as DNA, the CDR3 is TGTGCCATCAGTGAGGACAGCTCCTACAATGAGCAGTTCTTC.

The chain has TRBV11-2 and TRBJ2-7; a weak D match, TRBD2 (5 bases). Trimming removed 6 bases from V and 2 bases from J, with 11 bases in between. The CDR3 has 13 residues. Per germline, CDR1 SGHAT and CDR2 FQNNGV. CDR3 nucleotides: TGTGCCAGCAGTGGACTGCTTACCTACGAGCAGTACTTC. Translated: CASSGLLTYEQYF.

This clonotype was counted between two and nine times. The rearrangement uses TRBV12-3 or TRBV12-4 and TRBJ1-5; no clear D gene. CDR3 length equals 14 residues. V shed 3 bases and J shed 3 bases, with 9 bases lying between them. The CDR3 sequence is CASSFGRNNQPQHF. CDR3 DNA sequence: TGTGCCAGCAGTTTCGGACGGAACAATCAGCCCCAGCATTTT.

This chain links TRBV6-1 with TRBJ2-5; tentatively, D is TRBD2 (6 bases). Germline CDR1 MNHNS, CDR2 SASEGT. CDR3 length: 13 amino acids. V dropped 8 bases and J dropped 2 bases, with 12 bases sitting between them. The CDR3 bases are TGTGCCAGCTTACTAGCCGTACAAGAGACCCAGTACTTC. This translates into CASLLAVQETQYF.

On this clonotype: The CDR3 does not close with the conserved phenylalanine or tryptophan, likely indicating a read error. The CDR3 bases are TGTGCCAGCAGCTTACAGTCCCCAGCCACAGATACGCAGTATTTG. It specifies CASSLQSPATDTQYL. The V and J genes are TRBV7-3 and TRBJ2-3, with D unresolved. Germline lookup yields CDR1 SGHTA and CDR2 FQGTGA. The CDR3 extends over 15 amino acids. V lost 2 bases to trimming and J lost 2 bases, with 11 bases between them.

The chain employs TRBV9 and TRBJ2-5; a possible D gene is TRBD1 (5 bases). Germline CDR1 SGDLS, CDR2 YYNGEE. The V end was cut by 3 bases, the J end by 3 bases, with 18 bases between. This CDR3 is 16 amino acids long. The CDR3 DNA sequence: TGTGCCAGCAGCGGCGTACCTGACAGCCAAAAAGAGACCCAGTACTTC. Protein: CASSGVPDSQKETQYF.

Remarks on this clonotype: One junction end disagrees with the germline gene, perhaps due to a read error. The rearrangement joins TRBV15 to TRBJ1-1; D is unclear. Germline V gene lookup returns CDR1 LNHNV and CDR2 YYDKDF (reference sequence). The CDR3 sequence is 14 residues long. The CDR3, as DNA: TGTGCCACCATCAGAGATCAGGAGGCAGGCGAAGCTTTCTTT. Its translation: CATIRDQEAGEAFF.

The CDR3 region has the DNA TGTGCCAGCAGCCCCCGGGGAGGGGGGGGTGAAAAACTGTTTTTT. Amino acids: CASSPRGGGGEKLFF. The chain recombines TRBV9 with TRBJ1-4; TRBD1 is a possible D gene (6 bases). Germline V lookup: CDR1 SGDLS, CDR2 YYNGEE. This CDR3 has 15 residues. Trimming left V 4 bases short and J 7 bases short, with 17 bases between.

This clonotype appeared a few times. The genes are TRBV29-1 and TRBJ1-2, with D possibly TRBD1 on 5 matching bases. CDR1 and CDR2 (germline): SQVTM, ANQGSEA. Trimming stripped 7 bases from V and 1 base from J, with 16 bases between. The CDR3 runs to 14 residues. The CDR3 here is CSASAVGGNYGYTF. The CDR3 nucleotides read TGCAGCGCCTCCGCGGTCGGGGGTAACTATGGCTACACCTTC. The full variable domain, in which reference TRBV29-1 and TRBJ1-2 provide the parts outside the CDR3, is SAVISQKPSRDICQRGTSLTIQCQVDSQVTMMFWYRQQPGQSLTLIATANQGSEATYESGFVIDKFPISRPNLTFSTLTVSNMSPEDSSIYLCSASAVGGNYGYTFGSGTRLTVV.

This clonotype was picked up many times. Germline and junction disagree at one end, which may indicate a read error. V gene TRBV3-1 combines with J gene TRBJ2-7; 9 bases agree with TRBD1. From germline, CDR1 is LGHDT and CDR2 YNNKEL (reference sequence). This CDR3 contains 13 residues. The CDR3 protein is CASSQQGALEQYF. The CDR3 DNA is TGCGCCAGCAGCCAACAGGGGGCTCTCGAGCAGTACTTC.

The V call is TRBV6-6, the J call TRBJ2-7; D may be TRBD1 (5 bases). The CDR3 is 12 amino acids. CDR1 and CDR2 (germline): MNHNY, SVGAGI (reference sequence). The CDR3 DNA sequence: TGTACCACCCAAACAGGTCCCTACGAGCAGTACTTC. Amino acid sequence: CTTQTGPYEQYF.

The rearrangement links TRBV12-3 or TRBV12-4 to TRBJ1-5; D might be TRBD1 (5 bases). Trimming left V 6 bases short and J 4 bases short, with 16 bases between. The CDR3 loop spans 15 amino acids. CDR3 in amino acids: CASSSGGAGNQPQHF. The CDR3 region has the DNA TGTGCCAGCAGCTCCGGTGGGGCTGGGAATCAGCCCCAGCATTTT.

This clonotype was seen a few times. The rearrangement uses TRBV6-5 and TRBJ2-7; 9 bases are a match to TRBD1. Trimming cost V 7 bases and J 4 bases; bases outside gene matches: 8. This CDR3 comprises 14 residues. Germline V lookup: CDR1 MNHEY, CDR2 SVGAGI. CDR3 DNA sequence: TGTGCCAGCACCGAGGGACAGGGTGTGTACGAGCAGTACTTC. Its translation: CASTEGQGVYEQYF.

This sequence joins TRBV2 and TRBJ2-3, with TRBD2 identical over 9 bases. Germline trimming cut 3 bases from V and 5 bases from J; bases unmatched to any gene: 6. Per the germline V gene, CDR1 is SNHLY and CDR2 is FYNNEI. The CDR3 has 15 amino acids. CDR3 bases: TGTGCCAGCAGTGATTCTAGCGGGGTTCGAGATACGCAGTATTTT. Protein: CASSDSSGVRDTQYF.

This clonotype has ten or more counts. The chain combines TRBV10-3 with TRBJ2-3, with D possibly being TRBD2 (7 bases). The ends were cut back, 6 bases at V and 0 bases at J, with 10 bases in the middle. The CDR3 has 14 residues. Germline CDR1 ENHRY, CDR2 SYGVKD. The CDR3 nucleotides are TGTGCCATCAGGCGGGGGCCTAGCACAGATACGCAGTATTTT. Protein product: CAIRRGPSTDTQYF.

This chain joins TRBV20-1 and TRBJ2-1; possibly TRBD1 for D (6 bases). V dropped 5 bases and J dropped 1 base, with 15 bases sitting between them. The germline gives CDR1 DFQATT, CDR2 SNEGSKA (reference sequence). This CDR3 is built from 15 residues. The CDR3: CSAPALDSSYNEQFF. As DNA, the CDR3 is TGCAGTGCTCCAGCTTTGGACAGTTCCTACAATGAGCAGTTCTTC.

The table lists this clonotype with a few counts. The chain uses TRBV5-1 and TRBJ2-3; tentative D call: TRBD1 (6 bases). The CDR3 has 15 residues. The germline V gene has CDR1 SGHRS and CDR2 YFSETQ. The V and J ends lost 4 bases and 0 bases respectively, with 12 bases between them. The CDR3 is CASSRQDRSTDTQYF. In DNA, the CDR3 is TGCGCCAGCAGCCGCCAGGACAGAAGCACAGATACGCAGTATTTT.

This clonotype was seen only a few times. V is TRBV5-1 and J is TRBJ1-2; D call uncertain. The CDR3 spans 15 residues. Trimming removed 0 bases at V and 8 bases at J, with 17 bases between. Germline values: CDR1 SGHRS, CDR2 YFSETQ. CDR3: CASSLGGVRPRGYTF. The DNA for the CDR3 is TGCGCCAGCAGCTTGGGTGGCGTCAGACCGAGAGGCTACACCTTC.

Only a few counts were recorded for this clonotype. The genes are TRBV29-1 and TRBJ1-1; 7 nucleotides agree with TRBD1. The V gene's germline CDR1 is SQVTM and CDR2 ANQGSEA. V lost 6 bases, J lost 3 bases, and 4 bases stayed unmatched. The CDR3 sequence is 12 residues long. CDR3 bases: TGCAGCGTCGGACAGGTCGACACTGAAGCTTTCTTT. Translated: CSVGQVDTEAFF.

The chain links TRBV27 to TRBJ1-2; D remains ambiguous. The V gene lost 8 bases and the J gene lost 8 bases, with 24 bases spanning the gap. The CDR3 loop spans 15 amino acids. Germline values: CDR1 MNHEY, CDR2 SMNVEV (reference sequence). CDR3 sequence reads: CASAPAEFSELGYTF. CDR3 in DNA: TGTGCCAGCGCCCCGGCGGAGTTTTCTGAGTTGGGCTACACCTTC.

Remarks on this clonotype: One end of the junction is discordant with germline, which a read error may explain. The genes are TRBV12-3 or TRBV12-4 and TRBJ2-1; 10 bases are a match to TRBD2. There are 15 residues in the CDR3. DNA for the CDR3: TGTACCAGCAGATATACTAGCGGGGCCCGCAATGAGCAGTTCTTC. This translates into CTSRYTSGARNEQFF.

This clonotype was recorded only once. Since a much larger clone is just one base distant, this may be a read error. V usage is TRBV4-3 and J usage is TRBJ2-1; D is perhaps TRBD1 (5 bases). This CDR3 region has 13 residues. Trimming pared 8 bases from V and 6 bases from J, leaving 14 bases between. The V gene's germline CDR1 is LGHNA and CDR2 YSLEER. CDR3 sequence: CASRGAGCNEQFF. The CDR3 nucleotides read TGCGCCAGCCGCGGAGCAGGGTGCAATGAGCAGTTCTTC.

At least ten counts were recorded for this clonotype. This chain connects TRBV27 to TRBJ2-5, with 10 bases aligning to TRBD1. The CDR3 covers 13 residues. The V and J ends lost 6 bases and 3 bases, in that order; junction bases with no gene match: 1. Germline V gene sequence: CDR1 MNHEY, CDR2 SMNVEV (reference sequence). The CDR3 is CASRGTGEETQYF. The CDR3 DNA reads as TGTGCCAGCAGGGGGACAGGGGAAGAGACCCAGTACTTC.